This TCR beta chain was sequenced in a study of cytomegalovirus exposure and HLA in healthy donors. Study-wide points: Upon later analysis, HLA-associated TCR beta chains proved more clonally expanded than other, equally common chains. Listed as cytomegalovirus-associated were about 160 TCR beta chains. Within a later analysis, the majority of CMV-associated TCR beta chains appeared HLA-restricted.

This clone was counted a few times. Its antigen is undetermined. In the PCR, 60 Vbeta and 13 Jbeta primers were used. The assay was immunoSEQ multiplex PCR, and TCRdb's table has in-frame clones only and misses some. The sample carries 110,000 to 150,000 clones, over 60% recorded once. V lost 5 bases and J lost 5; bases outside the gene matches: 4. Germline V gene lookup returns CDR1 SGHTA and CDR2 FQGNSA. This CDR3 has 15 residues. Sequenced sample: PBMCs. The sequence came from a woman aged 30 to 39 in good health and CMV-seronegative. This chain uses TRBV7-2 with TRBJ2-5, with TRBD2 matching over 14 bases. CDR3 amino acids: CASSPRTSGGETQYF. The CDR3 bases are TGTGCCAGCAGCCCGCGGACTAGCGGGGGGGAGACCCAGTACTTC.